This T cell receptor beta chain was retrieved from a study of T cells in Graves' hyperthyroidism and ophthalmopathy. For the study at large: Peripheral blood was taken when the disease was first diagnosed, before any treatment began.

The study's findings and limits: Most clonotypes that expanded in the thyroid above 0.001 also showed up in blood.

Amplification yielded TCR beta CDR3 regions, with RNA transcripts as the source. HTBI primers were employed in a first-round RT-PCR of the TCR CDR3. TCRdb processed the multiplex PCR reads anew with MiXCR; each CDR3 protein has one entry. The sample lists a few hundred thousand distinct CDR3 sequences, around 13% occurring once. Graves' hyperthyroidism qualified as stable when ophthalmopathy did not progress within 18 months. There are many counts of this clonotype. Its antigen is undetermined. Germline CDR1 is SGHNT and CDR2 is YENEEA. With 5 bases removed from V and 1 base from J, the gap between germline ends came to 11 bases. The CDR3 consists of 15 residues.

This TCR derives from a woman younger than 30 with Graves' hyperthyroidism. The material sequenced was blood. The rearrangement links TRBV11-3 to TRBJ2-2, with D perhaps TRBD1 or TRBD2 (5 bases each). The CDR3 here is CASSRGRENTGELFF. The CDR3 DNA reads as TGTGCCAGCAGCAGGGGACGTGAGAACACCGGGGAGCTGTTTTTT.